This TCR beta chain was retrieved from a study of control samples from healthy donors and cancer patients. Repertoires were generated with immunoSEQ multiplex PCR, while TCRdb's copy carries only in-frame clones and drops some. Of around 110,000 clones listed, over 85% are singletons. As for this clone: The same CDR3 arises from other DNA sequences in this sample as well.

CDR1 and CDR2 from the germline V gene are SGHRS and YFSETQ. CDR3 length: 17 residues. With 0 bases clipped from V and 3 bases from J, the junction kept 8 bases outside the gene matches. The V call is TRBV5-1, the J call TRBJ2-1; the match to TRBD2 covers 8 bases. The specimen sequenced was blood. This clonotype originated in a man aged 25-40 years in good health. CDR3: CASSLAPRGGHYNEQFF. As DNA, the CDR3 is TGCGCCAGCAGCTTGGCCCCCCGGGGGGGCCACTACAATGAGCAGTTCTTC.